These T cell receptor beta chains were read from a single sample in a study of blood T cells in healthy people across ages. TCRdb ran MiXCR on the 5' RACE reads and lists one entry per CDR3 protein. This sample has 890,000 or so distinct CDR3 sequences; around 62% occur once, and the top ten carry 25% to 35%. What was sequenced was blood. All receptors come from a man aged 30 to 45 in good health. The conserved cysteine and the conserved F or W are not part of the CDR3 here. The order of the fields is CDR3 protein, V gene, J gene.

CDR3: ASSSDGALNTGELF
V: TRBV6-2/TRBV6-3
J: TRBJ2-2

CDR3: ASSQQGLANTGELF
V: TRBV3-1
J: TRBJ2-2

CDR3: ASSSTSGGQTYEQY
V: TRBV28
J: TRBJ2-7

CDR3: ASTLVGTSGLDTQY
V: TRBV27
J: TRBJ2-3

CDR3: AGGTSGGITDTQY
V: TRBV7-9
J: TRBJ2-3

CDR3: ASSAPGQGYNEQF
V: TRBV6-2/TRBV6-3
J: TRBJ2-1

CDR3: ASSLGQVNEQF
V: TRBV5-1
J: TRBJ2-1

CDR3: ASSQVDPSSPLH
V: TRBV4-2
J: TRBJ1-6

CDR3: ASSPYPPDTDNYGYT
V: TRBV5-1
J: TRBJ1-2

CDR3: ASSLAGAHNEQF
V: TRBV4-3
J: TRBJ2-1

CDR3: SAKGTGYGEQY
V: TRBV20-1
J: TRBJ2-7

CDR3: ASSLEGVSSYNEQF
V: TRBV7-8
J: TRBJ2-1

CDR3: ASSLGGAANYGYT
V: TRBV7-9
J: TRBJ1-2

CDR3: SVEDRTSGYGYT
V: TRBV29-1
J: TRBJ1-2

CDR3: SASGTSGGPYSYEQY
V: TRBV20-1
J: TRBJ2-7

CDR3: ASSVDQARISYEQY
V: TRBV7-8
J: TRBJ2-7

CDR3: ASTLHRSPSYEQY
V: TRBV6-1
J: TRBJ2-7

CDR3: ASSQPGTGSYEQY
V: TRBV28
J: .